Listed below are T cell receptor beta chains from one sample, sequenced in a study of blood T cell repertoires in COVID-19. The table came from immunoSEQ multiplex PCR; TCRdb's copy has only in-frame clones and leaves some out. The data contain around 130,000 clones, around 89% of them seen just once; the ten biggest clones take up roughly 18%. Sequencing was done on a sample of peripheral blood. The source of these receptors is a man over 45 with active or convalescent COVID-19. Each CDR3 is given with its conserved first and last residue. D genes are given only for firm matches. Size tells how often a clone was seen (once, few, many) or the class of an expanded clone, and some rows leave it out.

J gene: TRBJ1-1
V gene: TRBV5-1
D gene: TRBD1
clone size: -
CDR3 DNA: TGCGCCAGCACCCGACAGGGGGAAGAAGCTTTCTTT
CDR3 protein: CASTRQGEEAFF

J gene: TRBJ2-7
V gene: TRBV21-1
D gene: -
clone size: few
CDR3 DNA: TGTGCCAGCAGCAAAGTCAGCGAGCAGTACTTC
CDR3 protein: CASSKVSEQYF

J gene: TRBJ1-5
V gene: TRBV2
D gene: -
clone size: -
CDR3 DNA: TGTGCCAGCATGTCAGGGAATCAGCCCCAGCATTTT
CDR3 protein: CASMSGNQPQHF

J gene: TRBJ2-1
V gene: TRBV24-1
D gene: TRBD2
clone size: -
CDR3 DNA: TGTGCCACCAGTGATCCGAGCGGGACGCCGTGGTCCTACAATGAGCAGTTCTTC
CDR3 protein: CATSDPSGTPWSYNEQFF

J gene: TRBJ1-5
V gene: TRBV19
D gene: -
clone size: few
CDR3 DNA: TGTGCCAGTGGGACATCGAATAGCAATCAGCCCCAGCATTTT
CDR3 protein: CASGTSNSNQPQHF

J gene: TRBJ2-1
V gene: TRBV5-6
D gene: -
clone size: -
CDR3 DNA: TGTGCCAGCAGCTTAGGGCTAGCGAAGTCCTACAATGAGCAGTTCTTC
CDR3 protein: CASSLGLAKSYNEQFF

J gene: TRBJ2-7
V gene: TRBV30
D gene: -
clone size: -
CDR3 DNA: TGTGCCTGGAGTTCAGGGGTGCTCCCCTACGAGCAGTACTTC
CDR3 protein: CAWSSGVLPYEQYF

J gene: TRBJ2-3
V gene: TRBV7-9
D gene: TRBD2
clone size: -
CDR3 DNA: TGTGCCAGCAGCTTATCTGGGACTAGCGCAGATACGCAGTATTTT
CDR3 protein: CASSLSGTSADTQYF

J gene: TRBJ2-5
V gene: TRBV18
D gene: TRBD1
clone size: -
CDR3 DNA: TGTGCCAGCTCACCAACGGTGGACAGGGGGCAAGAGACCCAGTACTTC
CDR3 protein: CASSPTVDRGQETQYF

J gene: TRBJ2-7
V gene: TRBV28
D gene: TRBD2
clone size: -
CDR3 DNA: TGTGCCAGCAGCACGCGCGGGGGGGAGAGGGGCTCCTACGAGCAGTACTTC
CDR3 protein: CASSTRGGERGSYEQYF

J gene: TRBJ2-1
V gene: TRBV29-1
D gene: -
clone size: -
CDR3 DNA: TGCAGCGTCCCACCTGGCGCGGCCTACAATGAGCAGTTCTTC
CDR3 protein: CSVPPGAAYNEQFF

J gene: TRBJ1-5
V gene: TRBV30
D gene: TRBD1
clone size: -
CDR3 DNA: TGTGCCTGGGGACAGGGGGCAGATCAGCCCCAGCATTTT
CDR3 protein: CAWGQGADQPQHF

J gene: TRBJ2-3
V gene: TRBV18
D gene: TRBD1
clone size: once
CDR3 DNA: TGTGCCAGCTCACGGGACAGGGGAACAGATACGCAGTATTTT
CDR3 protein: CASSRDRGTDTQYF

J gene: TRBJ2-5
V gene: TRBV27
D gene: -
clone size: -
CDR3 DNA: TGTGCCAGCAGTTCCATGTACCAAGAGACCCAGTACTTC
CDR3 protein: CASSSMYQETQYF

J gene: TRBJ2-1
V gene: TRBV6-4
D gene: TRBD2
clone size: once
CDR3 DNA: TGTGCCAGCAGTGGGCTAGCGGGAGGCCTTAACAATGAGCAGTTCTTC
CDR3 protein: CASSGLAGGLNNEQFF

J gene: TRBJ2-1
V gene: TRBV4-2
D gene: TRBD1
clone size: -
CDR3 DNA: TGTGCCAGCAGCCAAGAAGGTCAGGGGGTTTTGAATGAGCAGTTCTTC
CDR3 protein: CASSQEGQGVLNEQFF

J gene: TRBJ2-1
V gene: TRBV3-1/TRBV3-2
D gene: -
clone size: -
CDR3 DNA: TGTGCCAGCAGCCAAGATTCAATCCAATACAATGAGCAGTTCTTC
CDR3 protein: CASSQDSIQYNEQFF

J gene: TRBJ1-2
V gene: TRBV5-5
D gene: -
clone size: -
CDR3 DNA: TGTGCCAGCAGCTTGGGACTGCCCTCTAACTATGGCTACACCTTC
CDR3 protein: CASSLGLPSNYGYTF

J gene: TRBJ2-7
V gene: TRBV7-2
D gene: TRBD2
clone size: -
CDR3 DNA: TGTGCCAGCAGCTCCCGTAACCTCCTAGCGGGAGCCATCTTC
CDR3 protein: CASSSRNLLAGAIF

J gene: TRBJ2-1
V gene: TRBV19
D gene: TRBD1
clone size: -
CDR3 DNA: TGTGCCAGTAGTAAAAAGGGACAGGGGATCCCCAATGAGCAGTTCTTC
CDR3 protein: CASSKKGQGIPNEQFF